What follows are 5 T cell receptor beta chains derived from one specimen sequenced in a study of esophageal squamous cell carcinoma under preoperative chemotherapy (dated by TCRdb to 2017 to 2018). The sample's time point label is to be understood as: after preoperative PTX-NDP chemotherapy. Receptors were amplified or captured by PCR. Sequencing took place on a HiSeq X Ten. TCRdb handled the public reads itself, with Q25 trimming in fastp and clone calling in MiXCR, and kept productive beta chains. Here each entry gathers all rows of one CDR3 protein and keeps the most common genes and DNA. The sample data list about 20,000 distinct CDR3 sequences, and approximately 44% of these were observed just once. Of the sample, 25% to 30% is held by the ten largest clones. Collection took place from a patient given preoperative chemotherapy. These receptors were collected from a human donor with esophageal squamous cell carcinoma. The donor label of this sample is uncertain.

This clonotype was observed a handful of times. The chain links TRBV28 to TRBJ2-7; 9 bases agree with TRBD1. The germline gives CDR1 MDHEN, CDR2 SYDVKM. This CDR3 comprises 13 residues. V gave up 10 bases and J gave up 3 bases; unmatched junction bases: 7. Here the CDR3 reads CATKGQGNYEQYF. DNA of the CDR3: TGTGCCACCAAGGGACAGGGTAACTACGAGCAGTACTTC.

This chain joins TRBV12-3 or TRBV12-4 and TRBJ2-2; possibly TRBD2 for D (5 bases). This CDR3 spans 15 amino acids. Trimming stripped 3 bases from V and 1 base from J, with 9 bases between. CDR3 sequence reads: CASSFTRGNTGELFF. As DNA, the CDR3 is TGTGCCAGCAGTTTTACCCGGGGGAACACCGGGGAGCTGTTTTTT.

Concerning this clonotype: One end of the junction does not line up with germline, which may come from a read error. The rearrangement joins TRBV7-8 to TRBJ2-3; D call uncertain. The CDR3 has 15 residues. CDR1 is SGHVS, CDR2 FQNEAQ, per germline. The CDR3 DNA is TGTGCCGGCAGCCTAACGGGCCGTAGCCAGGAGACGCAGTACTTT. Its translation is CAGSLTGRSQETQYF.

This chain uses TRBV12-3 or TRBV12-4 with TRBJ2-2; no reliable D call. Trimming removed 6 bases from V and 5 bases from J, with 13 bases in between. The CDR3 consists of 14 residues. In DNA, the CDR3 is TGTGCCAGCAGGCGCCGGGCCCCGACCGGGGAGCTGTTTTTT. Protein sequence: CASRRRAPTGELFF.

This chain connects TRBV27 to TRBJ2-1, with TRBD2 matching over 8 bases. Germline CDR1 reads MNHEY; CDR2 reads SMNVEV (reference sequence). The CDR3 length is 14 residues. V lost 6 bases to trimming and J lost 6 bases; unmatched junction nucleotides: 7. The CDR3, as DNA: TGTGCCAGCAGCGTTAGCGGGACCGCCAATGAGCAGTTCTTC. It encodes CASSVSGTANEQFF.